A selection of T cell receptor beta chains follows, all from one sample in a study of technical replicates of blood from a few donors. Data came from immunoSEQ multiplex PCR; TCRdb stores just in-frame clones and leaves some out. The top ten clones hold approximately 0.4% of a sample with tens of thousands of clones, around 90% of them seen once. The sample comprised T cells isolated from PBMCs. These receptors originate from a human donor in good health. Each CDR3 is given with its conserved first and last residue. The order of the fields is CDR3 length, clone size, J gene, D gene, V gene, CDR3 DNA, CDR3 protein. The D gene is left open where the match is weak. The size entry is marked missing in some rows and otherwise reads once, few, many or a size class.

13 | NA | TRBJ1-1 | TRBD1 | TRBV19 | TGTGCCAGTTACCAGGGGGGAGTAACCGAAGCTTTCTTT | CASYQGGVTEAFF
14 | NA | TRBJ1-2 | TRBD1 | TRBV10-3 | TGTGCCATTAAACAGAATGACAGGGTCTATGGCTACACCTTC | CAIKQNDRVYGYTF
14 | NA | TRBJ2-7 | TRBD1 | TRBV7-9 | TGTGCCAGCAGCCCCTGGGACAGGAGGGACGAGCAGTACTTC | CASSPWDRRDEQYF
13 | once | TRBJ2-1 | NA | TRBV25-1 | TGTGCCACCCAAGCGGCTCCCTACAATGAGCAGTTCTTC | CATQAAPYNEQFF
17 | NA | TRBJ2-4 | TRBD1 | TRBV28 | TGTGCCAGCAGGATCCCGGGACAGCTATTAGCCAAAAACATTCAGTACTTC | CASRIPGQLLAKNIQYF
15 | NA | TRBJ1-4 | TRBD1 | TRBV2 | TGTGCCAGCAGTGACCGGACAGGGGCTAATGAAAAACTGTTTTTT | CASSDRTGANEKLFF
13 | NA | TRBJ1-2 | NA | TRBV10-2 | TGCGCCAGCAGTGAGTCGAGGAACTATGGCTACACCTTC | CASSESRNYGYTF
15 | NA | TRBJ2-7 | TRBD1 | TRBV4-1 | TGCGCCAGCAGCCAGGCGACAGGGAGCTCCTACGAGCAGTACTTC | CASSQATGSSYEQYF
15 | NA | TRBJ2-7 | NA | TRBV4-1 | TGCGCCAGCAGCCAAGGCCTAGCGCGTTCCTACGAGCAGTACTTC | CASSQGLARSYEQYF
14 | NA | TRBJ2-3 | NA | TRBV14 | TGTGCCAGCAGCCAGGGACAATTCACAGATACGCAGTATTTT | CASSQGQFTDTQYF
16 | NA | TRBJ2-1 | TRBD2 | TRBV15 | TGTGCCACCAGCAGAGATCGGCTAGCGGGGGACAATGAGCAGTTCTTC | CATSRDRLAGDNEQFF
15 | NA | TRBJ1-5 | NA | TRBV19 | TGTGCCAGTAGTATTTCGGGGATAAGCAATCAGCCCCAGCATTTT | CASSISGISNQPQHF
11 | NA | TRBJ1-1 | NA | TRBV30 | TGTGCCTGGAGTCAGGGGCCTGAAGCTTTCTTT | CAWSQGPEAFF
15 | NA | TRBJ2-1 | TRBD2 | TRBV6-5 | TGTGCCAGCAGTAAACCTAGCGGGAGGGCCAATGAGCAGTTCTTC | CASSKPSGRANEQFF
15 | NA | TRBJ2-7 | TRBD2 | TRBV19 | TGTGCCAGTAGTCGTCGGTTAGCGGGAGGCTACGAGCAGTACTTC | CASSRRLAGGYEQYF
21 | NA | TRBJ1-5 | NA | TRBV30 | TGTGCCTGGAGTGTATTCGTCGGACAGACCTTCCTTCCTTATAGCAATCAGCCCCAGCATTTT | CAWSVFVGQTFLPYSNQPQHF
14 | NA | TRBJ2-7 | NA | TRBV25-1 | TGTGCCGTCTCCCCGGGGGACCTCCCCTACGAGCAGTACTTC | CAVSPGDLPYEQYF
21 | NA | TRBJ2-5 | TRBD1 | TRBV7-8 | TGTGCCAGCAGCCCGGGCCCCTGGACAGGAACCGACCTTTGGTCGCAAGAGACCCAGTACTTC | CASSPGPWTGTDLWSQETQYF
14 | NA | TRBJ2-1 | NA | TRBV10-3 | TGTGCCATCAGTGATAGTCTAGAAAACAATGAGCAGTTCTTC | CAISDSLENNEQFF
14 | once | TRBJ1-2 | TRBD1 | TRBV6-5 | TGTGCCAGCAGTGGCGGGACAGAAAACTATGGCTACACCTTC | CASSGGTENYGYTF
14 | NA | TRBJ2-7 | NA | TRBV27 | TGTGCCAGCAGTTTAGGCAGGGAGGTAGGCGAGCAGTACTTC | CASSLGREVGEQYF
15 | NA | TRBJ1-2 | TRBD1 | TRBV6-6 | TGTGCCAGCAGTTTCCAAGGACAGGGAAGATATGGCTACACCTTC | CASSFQGQGRYGYTF
15 | NA | TRBJ2-5 | NA | TRBV7-3 | TGTGCCAGCAGCCCCGGCGGCTGGTACCAAGAGACCCAGTACTTC | CASSPGGWYQETQYF
15 | NA | TRBJ2-7 | NA | TRBV4-1 | TGCGCCAGCAGCCAAGTTCTACTGCTCTCCTACGAGCAGTACTTC | CASSQVLLLSYEQYF
14 | NA | TRBJ2-3 | NA | TRBV28 | TGTGCCAGCAGTTCCGCGGTCTACACAGATACGCAGTATTTT | CASSSAVYTDTQYF
14 | once | TRBJ1-2 | NA | TRBV5-6 | TGTGCCAGCAGCTTGGAGGACAGTCTCTATGGCTACACCTTC | CASSLEDSLYGYTF
13 | NA | TRBJ2-5 | NA | TRBV27 | TGTGCCAGCCGGAGGGCCCTCGGGGAGACCCAGTACTTC | CASRRALGETQYF
17 | NA | TRBJ2-2 | TRBD2 | TRBV4-2 | TGTGCCAGCAGCCAAGTGGGGGGGAGCGGGAACACCGGGGAGCTGTTTTTT | CASSQVGGSGNTGELFF
11 | NA | TRBJ2-7 | NA | TRBV20-1 | TGCAGTGCTAGTCAGGGAAACGAGCAGTACTTC | CSASQGNEQYF
13 | NA | TRBJ1-2 | NA | TRBV25-1 | TGTGCCAGCAGTGATCTTGCAGGGAACGGCTACACCTTC | CASSDLAGNGYTF
12 | NA | TRBJ2-3 | NA | TRBV29-1 | TGCAGCGCCTTTAATTTGGAGGATACGCAGTATTTT | CSAFNLEDTQYF
12 | NA | TRBJ2-1 | TRBD1 | TRBV30 | TGTGCTTGGACAGGGGCCCTCAATGAGCAGTTCTTC | CAWTGALNEQFF
14 | NA | TRBJ1-2 | NA | TRBV4-2 | TGTGCCAGCAGCCAAGATAAGACGGGCTATGGCTACACCTTC | CASSQDKTGYGYTF
15 | once | TRBJ1-1 | TRBD1 | TRBV14 | TGTGCCAGCAGAAAAAACGGTGACAGGGGCCCCGAAGCTTTCTTT | CASRKNGDRGPEAFF
15 | NA | TRBJ2-7 | NA | TRBV28 | TGTGCCAGCAGTTCAATCGGGACTTTTGCCTACGAGCAGTACTTC | CASSSIGTFAYEQYF
15 | NA | TRBJ1-5 | NA | TRBV7-9 | TGTGCCAGCGGGGGGGCAGGGAACAGCAATCAGCCCCAGCATTTT | CASGGAGNSNQPQHF
13 | NA | TRBJ1-1 | NA | TRBV25-1 | TGTGCCAGCAGTGCTGGGCTGAACACTGAAGCTTTCTTT | CASSAGLNTEAFF
16 | NA | TRBJ2-7 | TRBD2 | TRBV2 | TGTGCCAGCAGACCCGGGGCTAGCGGGATCGGCTACGAGCAGTACTTC | CASRPGASGIGYEQYF
14 | NA | TRBJ2-5 | NA | TRBV5-5 | TGTGCCAGCAGCTTGCCGGGGTACCAAGAGACCCAGTACTTC | CASSLPGYQETQYF
14 | NA | TRBJ2-2 | TRBD1 | TRBV4-1 | TGCGCCAGCAGCTACGACAGGGTCCCCGGGGAGCTGTTTTTT | CASSYDRVPGELFF
16 | NA | TRBJ2-1 | TRBD2 | TRBV2 | TGTGCCAGCAGTGGGGGGGGGACTAGCCCTGATAATGAGCAGTTCTTC | CASSGGGTSPDNEQFF
13 | NA | TRBJ1-1 | NA | TRBV7-9 | TGTGCCAGCAGCTTAGGCGTAGCCACTGAAGCTTTCTTT | CASSLGVATEAFF
14 | NA | TRBJ1-5 | TRBD1 | TRBV27 | TGTGCCAGCAGTTTACGGACAGGTTATCAGCCCCAGCATTTT | CASSLRTGYQPQHF
15 | NA | TRBJ2-7 | TRBD1 | TRBV4-3 | TGCGCCAGCAGCCAATACGGGACAGGCTCCTACGAGCAGTACTTC | CASSQYGTGSYEQYF
14 | few | TRBJ2-7 | TRBD2 | TRBV2 | TGTGCCAGCAGCCCGGGACTAGCAGTAGGCGGGCAGTACTTC | CASSPGLAVGGQYF